Below, 12 T cell receptor beta chains from the same sample are listed, as sequenced in a study of blood T cell repertoires in COVID-19. TCRdb's copy holds only in-frame clones and misses some; the assay was immunoSEQ multiplex PCR. The sample holds over 200,000 clones; about 86% are singletons and the top ten take approximately 6.2%. Specimen: peripheral blood. The receptor source for this set is a man in his 60s who had recovered from COVID-19.

CDR3 DNA sequence: TGTGCCAGCAGCTTAGTAGTTGGGCGGGGGTCCCATGAGCAGTACTTC. The encoded protein is CASSLVVGRGSHEQYF. The rearrangement uses TRBV7-8 and TRBJ2-7; TRBD2 agrees at 7 bases. Germline V gene data show CDR1 as SGHVS and CDR2 as FQNEAQ. J gave up 7 bases and V 1 base, and 13 bases lay outside the gene matches. There are 16 residues in the CDR3.

This clone was detected a few times. The rearrangement links TRBV9 to TRBJ2-7; perhaps TRBD2 as D (6 bases). The germline gives CDR1 SGDLS, CDR2 YYNGEE. This CDR3 spans 16 amino acids. V lost 0 bases and J 3 bases, leaving 16 bases between the germline ends. The CDR3 DNA follows: TGTGCCAGCAGCGTAGGGGACTCCTCACATTACTACGAGCAGTACTTC. Translating it yields CASSVGDSSHYYEQYF.

The chain joins TRBV5-4 to TRBJ2-3; D unclear. This CDR3 comprises 13 residues. CDR1 is SGHNT, CDR2 YYREEE, per germline (reference sequence). Between the trimmed V and J ends, which lost 1 base and 6 bases, there was a span of 9 bases. DNA for the CDR3: TGTGCCAGCAGCTTGCAGCGTGGTGATACGCAGTATTTT. Protein sequence: CASSLQRGDTQYF.

This chain uses TRBV9 with TRBJ2-7; possibly TRBD2 for D (5 bases). The CDR3 loop spans 14 amino acids. With 0 bases removed from V and 4 bases from J, the gap between germline ends came to 11 bases. CDR1 is SGDLS and CDR2 is YYNGEE in the germline V gene. The CDR3 spells CASSVGLGGYEQYF. For the CDR3, the DNA is TGTGCCAGCAGCGTAGGTCTAGGAGGTTACGAGCAGTACTTC.

V and J are TRBV2 and TRBJ1-3; tentatively, D is TRBD1 (5 bases). Between the trimmed V and J ends, which lost 6 bases and 0 bases, there was a span of 9 bases. Germline CDR1 reads SNHLY; CDR2 reads FYNNEI. CDR3 length: 14 residues. The CDR3 sequence is CASRPDSSGNTIYF. In DNA form, the CDR3 reads TGTGCCAGCAGGCCCGACAGCTCTGGAAACACCATATATTTT.

The chain couples TRBV9 to TRBJ2-3; TRBD2 aligns across 10 bases. This CDR3 has 17 residues. Per germline, CDR1 SGDLS and CDR2 YYNGEE. V shed 3 bases, J shed 4 bases, and the junction held 11 bases outside the gene matches. CDR3 sequence: CASSASLAGVGADTQYF. DNA of the CDR3: TGTGCCAGCAGCGCCTCCCTAGCGGGAGTTGGGGCAGATACGCAGTATTTT. The variable domain in full, completed from reference TRBV9 and TRBJ2-3, reads DSGVTQTPKHLITATGQRVTLRCSPRSGDLSVYWYQQSLDQGLQFLIQYYNGEERAKGNILERFSAQQFPDLHSELNLSSLELGDSALYFCASSASLAGVGADTQYFGPGTRLTVL.

V is TRBV18 and J is TRBJ2-5; a possible D gene is TRBD2 (5 bases). The CDR3 is made up of 14 amino acids. The V gene's germline CDR1 is KGHSH and CDR2 LQKENI. V shed 2 bases and J shed 1 base, with 8 bases lying between them. CDR3 in amino acids: CASSPNGVQETQYF. CDR3 DNA: TGTGCCAGCTCACCAAACGGGGTCCAAGAGACCCAGTACTTC. The full variable domain, its missing parts supplied by reference TRBV18 and TRBJ2-5, is NAGVMQNPRHLVRRRGQEARLRCSPMKGHSHVYWYRQLPEEGLKFMVYLQKENIIDESGMPKERFSAEFPKEGPSILRIQQVVRGDSAAYFCASSPNGVQETQYFGPGTRLLVL.

The rearrangement uses TRBV3-1 (or the pseudogene TRBV3-2) and TRBJ1-3, with no clear D. The V gene lost 1 base and the J gene lost 4 bases, with 8 bases spanning the gap. The CDR3 consists of 14 residues. Germline values: CDR1 LGHDT, CDR2 YNNKEL (reference sequence). The CDR3 region is CASSQVGGGNTIYF. CDR3 coding DNA: TGTGCCAGCAGCCAAGTCGGAGGGGGAAACACCATATATTTT.

V is TRBV11-2 and J is TRBJ2-2, with TRBD1 identical over 7 bases. The CDR3 totals 14 residues. Germline CDR1 and CDR2: SGHAT and FQNNGV. Germline trimming cut 3 bases from V and 6 bases from J; bases unmatched to any gene: 4. The CDR3 sequence is CASSFDREAGELFF. The CDR3 DNA follows: TGTGCCAGCAGCTTCGACAGGGAAGCCGGGGAGCTGTTTTTT.

The CDR3 DNA reads as TGTGCCAGCAGCTTAGTTAGCGGGGACAAGGTTGAGCAGTTCTTC. Residues: CASSLVSGDKVEQFF. The J gene is TRBJ2-1, the V gene TRBV11-2, with 8 bases that match TRBD2. This CDR3 is built from 15 residues. Per germline, CDR1 SGHAT and CDR2 FQNNGV. The J segment lost 9 bases and the V segment lost 1 base, leaving 8 bases of the junction unmatched.

This chain connects TRBV5-1 to TRBJ2-5; TRBD2 aligns across 13 bases. Losses at the gene ends were 4 bases for V and 3 bases for J; bases not matched to a gene: 6. Germline V gives CDR1 SGHRS, CDR2 YFSETQ. The CDR3 covers 16 residues. CDR3 protein: CASSQAGTSGKETQYF. The CDR3 nucleotides are TGCGCCAGCAGCCAGGCCGGGACTAGCGGGAAAGAGACCCAGTACTTC.

The chain has TRBV11-1 and TRBJ2-3; D remains ambiguous. In germline, CDR1 is SGHAT, CDR2 FQDESV (reference sequence). Trimming stripped 5 bases from V and 3 bases from J, with 15 bases between. This CDR3 is 15 amino acids long. The CDR3, as DNA: TGTGCCAGCAGCCCCGCGACCCTAGGAACAGATACGCAGTATTTT. Translating it yields CASSPATLGTDTQYF.